These 10 T cell receptor beta chains came from one sample sequenced in a study of cytomegalovirus exposure and HLA in healthy donors. Researchers ran the PCR with 60 Vbeta and 13 Jbeta primers. The assay was immunoSEQ multiplex PCR, and TCRdb's table has in-frame clones only and misses some. The sample contains about 85,000 clones, around 80% of which appear only once. Sequencing used PBMCs. The receptors come from a man aged 50-59 years in good health and CMV-seropositive.

This rearrangement joins TRBV9 to TRBJ2-2; tentative D call: TRBD2 (5 bases). This CDR3 contains 16 residues. Trimming cost V 3 bases and J 0 bases, with 12 bases left between them. Germline assignment: CDR1 SGDLS and CDR2 YYNGEE. CDR3 sequence reads: CASSAASLPNTGELFF. CDR3 nucleotide sequence: TGTGCCAGCAGCGCTGCTAGCTTGCCGAACACCGGGGAGCTGTTTTTT.

The V gene is TRBV7-9, the J gene TRBJ2-1; 10 nucleotides line up with TRBD2. CDR1 and CDR2 (germline): SEHNR, FQNEAQ (reference sequence). The CDR3 loop spans 16 amino acids. The V gene end was trimmed by 4 bases and the J gene end by 5 bases; junction bases not matched to a gene: 8. The CDR3, as DNA: TGTGCCAGCAGCTCACCGCTAGCGGGAGAGGACAATGAGCAGTTCTTC. This codes for CASSSPLAGEDNEQFF.

This clone has more than one count but fewer than ten. V gene TRBV7-6 combines with J gene TRBJ2-7; 10 bases are a match to TRBD2. The CDR3 loop spans 15 amino acids. The V gene end was trimmed by 2 bases and the J gene end by 4 bases; junction bases not matched to a gene: 5. Germline V gene lookup returns CDR1 SGHVS and CDR2 FNYEAQ. CDR3 nucleotide sequence: TGTGCCAGCAGCTTACAGGCTAGCGGGAGTTACGAGCAGTACTTC. Amino acid sequence: CASSLQASGSYEQYF.

The gene calls are TRBV18 and TRBJ1-1; D is perhaps TRBD1 (6 bases). Germline V gene data show CDR1 as KGHSH and CDR2 as LQKENI. V was shortened by 6 bases and J by 1 base, with 15 bases between the two germline ends. This CDR3 has 15 amino acids. Written as DNA, the CDR3 is TGTGCCAGCTCGCCGGCGGTCAGGGGGAACACTGAAGCTTTCTTT. This encodes CASSPAVRGNTEAFF. The full variable domain, its missing parts supplied by reference TRBV18 and TRBJ1-1, is NAGVMQNPRHLVRRRGQEARLRCSPMKGHSHVYWYRQLPEEGLKFMVYLQKENIIDESGMPKERFSAEFPKEGPSILRIQQVVRGDSAAYFCASSPAVRGNTEAFFGQGTRLTVV.

This clone was detected only once. The chain recombines TRBV6-4 with TRBJ2-2; the match to TRBD1 covers 8 bases. From germline, CDR1 is MRHNA and CDR2 SNTAGT. V dropped 5 bases and J dropped 0; count of bases not matched to a gene: 5. CDR3 length equals 16 residues. Here the CDR3 reads CASSRQGAPNTGELFF. Written as DNA, the CDR3 is TGTGCCAGCAGTAGGCAGGGGGCGCCGAACACCGGGGAGCTGTTTTTT.

This rearrangement joins TRBV2 to TRBJ2-1; 11 nucleotides line up with TRBD2. Germline CDR1 reads SNHLY; CDR2 reads FYNNEI. The CDR3 is 13 residues long. The V gene end was trimmed by 9 bases and the J gene end by 4 bases; junction bases not matched to a gene: 2. As DNA, the CDR3 is TGTGCCAGTGGGACTAGCGGATACAATGAGCAGTTCTTC. This sequence encodes CASGTSGYNEQFF.

The chain couples TRBV29-1 to TRBJ1-2, with 9 bases matching TRBD1. The J segment lost 8 bases and the V segment lost 7 bases, leaving 11 bases of the junction unmatched. This CDR3 comprises 13 residues. Germline CDR1 and CDR2: SQVTM and ANQGSEA. The CDR3 DNA reads as TGCAGCGCTACAGGGGGCGATAGGGCCGGCTACACCTTC. Amino acid sequence: CSATGGDRAGYTF.

The chain recombines TRBV7-2 with TRBJ2-7, with TRBD2 as a possible D gene (5 bases). The CDR3 has 15 residues. Trimming took 5 bases from V and 3 from J, leaving 17 bases between them. Looked up from germline, CDR1 is SGHTA and CDR2 is FQGNSA. CDR3 nucleotides: TGTGCCAGCAGCCAGACGGCGGGTGGCGGCTACGAGCAGTACTTC. It codes for CASSQTAGGGYEQYF.

This chain uses TRBV4-1 with TRBJ1-2; the D gene is possibly TRBD1 (6 bases). The length of the CDR3 is 16 residues. With 3 bases removed from V and 0 bases from J, the gap between germline ends came to 14 bases. CDR1 is MGHRA and CDR2 is YSYEKL in the germline V gene. This CDR3 reads CASSQGQGLPNYGYTF. As DNA, the CDR3 is TGCGCCAGCAGCCAGGGGCAGGGGCTACCTAACTATGGCTACACCTTC.

This clone was observed a handful of times. This chain connects TRBV27 to TRBJ2-1; TRBD2 matches 8 bases. V lost 5 bases, J lost 6 bases, and 12 bases stayed unmatched. Per the germline V gene, CDR1 is MNHEY and CDR2 is SMNVEV (reference sequence). This CDR3 has 16 residues. This CDR3 is CASSIPGLVTLNEQFF. CDR3 coding DNA: TGTGCCAGCAGTATCCCGGGACTAGTCACTCTCAATGAGCAGTTCTTC.